This T cell receptor beta chain comes out of a study of CD8+CD57+ T cells in acquired aplastic anemia. About the research overall: Recorded DNA amounts for sorted CD4+ and CD8+ cells had an average of approximately 3.2 ug.

Only patients with CD8+CD57+ cell expansion on flow cytometry were chosen for sequencing. There were no patients without severe acquired aplastic anemia. From germline, CDR1 is SGHRS and CDR2 YFSETQ. Germline trimming cut 7 bases from V and 7 bases from J; bases unmatched to any gene: 1. This CDR3 spans 13 amino acids. The template used for profiling TCR beta VDJ and CDR3 was genomic DNA. TCRdb reprocessed the reads via MiXCR and lists one record per CDR3 protein. The sample shows fewer than 200,000 distinct CDR3 sequences, about half of them seen only once. This clonotype showed up many times. Sequencing input: sorted CD4+, CD8+, or CD8+CD57+ T cells (not recorded which) from PBMCs. This receptor was taken from a human donor with aplastic anemia. The chain is built from TRBV5-1 and TRBJ1-6, with 11 nucleotides matching TRBD1. CDR3 nucleotide sequence: TGCGCCAGCGGGACAGGGGGAAATTCACCCCTCCACTTT. Protein: CASGTGGNSPLHF.